Each of the 20 T cell receptor beta chains below was sequenced from the same sample in a study of radiotherapy plus CTLA-4 blockade in lung cancer. Measured with immunoSEQ multiplex PCR; TCRdb has only the in-frame clones, and not every one. Among 27,000 or so clones listed, roughly three quarters were seen once. The material sequenced was peripheral blood, taken from a patient treated with radiotherapy plus ipilimumab. These receptors were taken from a human donor with non-small cell lung cancer that progressed on radiotherapy plus ipilimumab.

J is TRBJ2-1 and V is TRBV27; perhaps TRBD1 as D (5 bases). Trimming took off 3 bases at V and 8 bases at J, with 14 bases between the two ends. The V gene's germline CDR1 is MNHEY and CDR2 SMNVEV (reference sequence). CDR3 length equals 14 residues. CDR3 DNA: TGTGCCAGCAGTTTCTCGGCTGGGGCCGATGAGCAGTTCTTC. This codes for CASSFSAGADEQFF.

In this sample, this clone turned up a few times. The rearrangement links TRBV27 to TRBJ2-1; D could derive from TRBD1 or TRBD2 (5 bases each). The CDR3 covers 15 residues. V gave up 3 bases and J gave up 8 bases, with 17 bases separating them. CDR1 is MNHEY and CDR2 is SMNVEV in the germline V gene (reference sequence). The CDR3 bases are TGTGCCAGCAGTTTCGGGGCGAACCCTGGCTATGAGCAGTTCTTC. It yields the protein CASSFGANPGYEQFF.

V is TRBV30 and J is TRBJ2-3; D possibly corresponds to TRBD1 (6 bases). Germline CDR1 is GTSNPN and CDR2 is SVGIG (reference sequence). The CDR3 runs 16 residues. Trimming pared 0 bases from V and 0 bases from J, leaving 13 bases between. This CDR3 reads CAWSVPGQTSTDTQYF. In DNA form, the CDR3 reads TGTGCCTGGAGTGTACCGGGACAAACAAGCACAGATACGCAGTATTTT.

J is TRBJ1-5 and V is TRBV27; D unclear. CDR1 and CDR2 from the germline V gene are MNHEY and SMNVEV (reference sequence). V lost 6 bases and J 1 base, leaving 7 bases between the germline ends. The CDR3 contains 13 residues. In DNA form, the CDR3 reads TGTGCCAGCAGGGACGGAAGCAATCAGCCCCAGCATTTT. This encodes CASRDGSNQPQHF.

V is TRBV5-6 and J is TRBJ2-5; the D gene is possibly TRBD2 (5 bases). CDR1 is SGHDT, CDR2 YYEEEE, per germline. This CDR3 has 13 amino acids. V gave up 1 base and J gave up 3 bases, with 7 bases separating them. CDR3: CASSLIGKETQYF. In DNA, the CDR3 is TGTGCCAGCAGCTTGATCGGGAAAGAGACCCAGTACTTC.

This chain connects TRBV4-1 to TRBJ2-7; no firm D call. The CDR3 runs to 15 residues. Germline assignment: CDR1 MGHRA and CDR2 YSYEKL. V was shortened by 2 bases and J by 0 bases, with 11 bases between the two germline ends. The CDR3 reads CASSQKTGSSYEQYF. CDR3 DNA: TGCGCCAGCAGCCAAAAAACCGGTAGCTCCTACGAGCAGTACTTC.

The CDR3 protein is CASSLYTGTAINEKLFF. The CDR3 region has the DNA TGTGCCAGCAGCCTGTACACTGGGACAGCCATTAATGAAAAACTGTTTTTT. The rearrangement joins TRBV5-6 to TRBJ1-4; 7 nucleotides align to TRBD1. This CDR3 has 17 amino acids. V dropped 4 bases and J dropped 4; count of bases not matched to a gene: 13. Germline CDR1 SGHDT, CDR2 YYEEEE.

J is TRBJ2-3 and V is TRBV7-9; 9 bases match TRBD2. There are 15 residues in the CDR3. The V segment lost 2 bases and the J segment 3 bases; nucleotides outside the gene matches: 3. Germline CDR1 is SEHNR and CDR2 is FQNEAQ (reference sequence). CDR3 coding DNA: TGTGCCAGCAGCTTAAGCGGGGGGAGGACAGATACGCAGTATTTT. It translates to CASSLSGGRTDTQYF.

The V call is TRBV28, the J call TRBJ2-3; weak D call: TRBD2 (6 bases). Germline V CDR1 and CDR2: MDHEN, SYDVKM. Trimming pared 4 bases from V and 0 bases from J, leaving 14 bases between. This CDR3 region has 16 residues. In DNA, the CDR3 is TGTGCCAGCAGTTCACTAATTAGCGGTAGCACAGATACGCAGTATTTT. It codes for CASSSLISGSTDTQYF. The complete variable domain, with remaining parts taken from reference TRBV28 and TRBJ2-3, reads DVKVTQSSRYLVKRTGEKVFLECVQDMDHENMFWYRQDPGLGLRLIYFSYDVKMKEKGDIPEGYSVSREKKERFSLILESASTNQTSMYLCASSSLISGSTDTQYFGPGTRLTVL.

The chain is built from TRBV14 and TRBJ2-3; 9 nucleotides align to TRBD2. V shed 4 bases, J shed 4 bases, and the junction held 9 bases outside the gene matches. CDR1 SGHDN and CDR2 FVKESK come from the germline V gene. There are 16 residues in the CDR3. CDR3 residues: CASSPFQTSGADTQYF. In DNA form, the CDR3 reads TGTGCCAGCAGCCCGTTCCAGACTAGCGGTGCAGATACGCAGTATTTT.

This clone turned up a few times. The V gene is TRBV6-5, the J gene TRBJ2-7, with no clear D. CDR1 and CDR2 (germline): MNHEY, SVGAGI. The germline V and J ends were trimmed by 4 bases and 2 bases, with 12 bases remaining between them. The length of the CDR3 is 14 residues. The CDR3 DNA is TGTGCCAGCAGTTCTCCACAGTTCGCCTACGAGCAGTACTTC. This gives the protein CASSSPQFAYEQYF.

This clone appeared a single time. The chain is built from TRBV27 and TRBJ2-1; 9 bases align to TRBD1. Germline CDR1 and CDR2: MNHEY and SMNVEV (reference sequence). This CDR3 has 13 amino acids. The trim removed 8 bases at V and 3 bases at J, leaving 2 bases unmatched. CDR3 DNA: TGTGCCAGCCGACAGGGGGGCTACAATGAGCAGTTCTTC. Translated, it gives CASRQGGYNEQFF.

This clone was seen a handful of times. This chain joins TRBV7-8 and TRBJ1-2, with 9 bases lining up with TRBD1. J lost 2 bases, V lost 3 bases, and 10 bases had no gene match. This CDR3 is 17 amino acids long. CDR1 is SGHVS and CDR2 is FQNEAQ in the germline V gene. The CDR3 region has the DNA TGTGCCAGCAGCTTTTCCGGGACAGGGACCTTGAACTATGGCTACACCTTC. Its protein is CASSFSGTGTLNYGYTF.

V usage is TRBV18 and J usage is TRBJ1-5; D is unresolved. The CDR3 runs to 14 residues. The V gene lost 3 bases and the J gene lost 0 bases, with 6 bases spanning the gap. Germline assignment: CDR1 KGHSH and CDR2 LQKENI. CDR3 DNA sequence: TGTGCCAGCTCACCGGGCCTTAGCAATCAGCCCCAGCATTTT. Translation: CASSPGLSNQPQHF.

This chain joins TRBV4-3 and TRBJ2-3; D is perhaps TRBD1 or TRBD2 (5 bases each). Deletions cut 0 bases from V and 2 bases from J, with 6 bases between. The CDR3 has 14 amino acids. Looked up from germline, CDR1 is LGHNA and CDR2 is YSLEER. In DNA, the CDR3 is TGCGCCAGCAGCCAAGAGGGGACCACAGATACGCAGTATTTT. It translates to CASSQEGTTDTQYF.

The rearrangement joins TRBV28 to TRBJ2-1, with 14 bases identical to TRBD2. The CDR3 loop spans 16 amino acids. V dropped 3 bases and J dropped 6; count of bases not matched to a gene: 4. Germline V gene lookup returns CDR1 MDHEN and CDR2 SYDVKM. The CDR3 here is CASSLGLAGVSNEQFF. CDR3 coding DNA: TGTGCCAGCAGTTTGGGACTAGCGGGAGTTAGCAATGAGCAGTTCTTC. The entire variable domain, with the rest obtained from reference TRBV28 and TRBJ2-1, is as follows: DVKVTQSSRYLVKRTGEKVFLECVQDMDHENMFWYRQDPGLGLRLIYFSYDVKMKEKGDIPEGYSVSREKKERFSLILESASTNQTSMYLCASSLGLAGVSNEQFFGPGTRLTVL.

The chain has TRBV4-3 and TRBJ1-2; weak D call: TRBD1 (6 bases). Trimming left V 4 bases short and J 1 base short, with 13 bases between. Germline CDR1 is LGHNA and CDR2 is YSLEER. This CDR3 is built from 15 residues. The CDR3 protein is CASSPDRTYNYGYTF. DNA of the CDR3: TGCGCCAGCAGCCCCGACAGGACCTATAACTATGGCTACACCTTC.

V usage is TRBV27 and J usage is TRBJ2-5; D gene unclear. The CDR3 totals 13 residues. CDR1 MNHEY and CDR2 SMNVEV come from the germline V gene (reference sequence). Trimming removed 7 bases at V and 0 bases at J, with 9 bases between. The CDR3 nucleotides are TGTGCCAGCACTCCACGGAACCAAGAGACCCAGTACTTC. Translating gives CASTPRNQETQYF.

CDR3 residues: CASIPEPMGTEAFF. The CDR3 DNA follows: TGCGCCAGCATTCCTGAACCCATGGGGACTGAAGCTTTCTTT. The rearrangement links TRBV23-1 to TRBJ1-1; D remains ambiguous. TRBV23-1 is given ORF status, its function remaining uncertain. Trimming left V 7 bases short and J 5 bases short, with 17 bases between. The CDR3 has 14 residues.

This chain joins TRBV28 and TRBJ2-1; perhaps D is TRBD1 or TRBD2 (7 bases each). Trimming left V 5 bases short and J 6 bases short, with 20 bases between. In germline, CDR1 is MDHEN, CDR2 SYDVKM. The CDR3 spans 16 residues. The DNA for the CDR3 is TGTGCCAGCAGTCCCTCCCCAGGGGGGGGATCCAATGAGCAGTTCTTC. This sequence encodes CASSPSPGGGSNEQFF.